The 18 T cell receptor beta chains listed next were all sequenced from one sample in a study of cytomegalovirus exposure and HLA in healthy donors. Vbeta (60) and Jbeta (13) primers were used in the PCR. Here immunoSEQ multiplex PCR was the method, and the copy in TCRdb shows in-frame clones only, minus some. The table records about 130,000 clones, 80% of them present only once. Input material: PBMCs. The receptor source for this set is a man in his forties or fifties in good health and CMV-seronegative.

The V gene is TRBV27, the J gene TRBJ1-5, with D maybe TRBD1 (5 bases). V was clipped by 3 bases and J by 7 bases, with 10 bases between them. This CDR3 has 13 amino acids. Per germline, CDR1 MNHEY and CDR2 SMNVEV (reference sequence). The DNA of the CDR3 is TGTGCCAGCAGTTTGGGGGGGAGACAGCCCCAGCATTTT. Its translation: CASSLGGRQPQHF.

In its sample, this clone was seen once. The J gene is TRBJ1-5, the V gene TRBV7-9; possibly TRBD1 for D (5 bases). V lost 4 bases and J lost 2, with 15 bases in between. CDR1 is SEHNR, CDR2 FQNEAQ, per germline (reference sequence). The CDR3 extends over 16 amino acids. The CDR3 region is CASSSSSGGGNQPQHF. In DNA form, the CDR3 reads TGTGCCAGCAGCTCATCATCCGGGGGGGGCAATCAGCCCCAGCATTTT.

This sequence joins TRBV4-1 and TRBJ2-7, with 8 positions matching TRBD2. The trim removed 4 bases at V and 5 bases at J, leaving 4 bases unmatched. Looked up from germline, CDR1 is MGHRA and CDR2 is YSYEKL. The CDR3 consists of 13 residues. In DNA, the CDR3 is TGCGCCAGCAGCCCGGGGGGGGCCAACGAGCAGTACTTC. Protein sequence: CASSPGGANEQYF.

The CDR3 bases are TGTGCCAGCAGCCTAAGAGGACTGCTGACTGAAGCTTTCTTT. Residues: CASSLRGLLTEAFF. This rearrangement joins TRBV11-3 to TRBJ1-1; D uncertain. CDR1 is SGHNT, CDR2 YENEEA, per germline. V was clipped by 5 bases and J by 5 bases, with 15 bases between them. The CDR3 consists of 14 residues.

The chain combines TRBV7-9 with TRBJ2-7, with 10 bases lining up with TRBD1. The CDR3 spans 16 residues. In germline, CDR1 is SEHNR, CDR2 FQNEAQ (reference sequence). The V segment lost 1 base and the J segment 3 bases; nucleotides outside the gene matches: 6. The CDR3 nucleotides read TGTGCCAGCAGCTTAGGCCCTCGGACAGGGGGCTACGAGCAGTACTTC. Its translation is CASSLGPRTGGYEQYF.

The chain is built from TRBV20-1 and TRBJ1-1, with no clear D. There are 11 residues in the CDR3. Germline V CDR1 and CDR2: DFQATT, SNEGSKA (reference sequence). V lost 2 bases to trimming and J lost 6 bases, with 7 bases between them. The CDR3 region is CSARRSSEAFF. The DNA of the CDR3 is TGCAGTGCTAGACGGTCCTCTGAAGCTTTCTTT.

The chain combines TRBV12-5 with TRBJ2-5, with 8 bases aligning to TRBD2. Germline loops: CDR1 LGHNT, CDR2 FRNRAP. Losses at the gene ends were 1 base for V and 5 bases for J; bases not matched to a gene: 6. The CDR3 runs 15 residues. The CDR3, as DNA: TGTGCTAGTGGTTTGGGTGACTTAGCGGGGGAGACCCAGTACTTC. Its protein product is CASGLGDLAGETQYF.

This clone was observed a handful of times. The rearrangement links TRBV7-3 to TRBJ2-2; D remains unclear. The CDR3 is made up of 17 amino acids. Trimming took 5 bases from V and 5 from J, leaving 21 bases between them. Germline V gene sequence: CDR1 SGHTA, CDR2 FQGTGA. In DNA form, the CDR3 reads TGTGCCAGCAGCCCCCGTCCGGGTTATCTAGGAACCGGGGAGCTGTTTTTT. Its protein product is CASSPRPGYLGTGELFF.

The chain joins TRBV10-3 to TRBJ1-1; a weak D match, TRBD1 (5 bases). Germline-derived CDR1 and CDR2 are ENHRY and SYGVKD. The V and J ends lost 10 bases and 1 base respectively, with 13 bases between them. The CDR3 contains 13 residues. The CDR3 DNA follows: TGTGCCAGCGGGACGGCTGAGAACACTGAAGCTTTCTTT. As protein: CASGTAENTEAFF.

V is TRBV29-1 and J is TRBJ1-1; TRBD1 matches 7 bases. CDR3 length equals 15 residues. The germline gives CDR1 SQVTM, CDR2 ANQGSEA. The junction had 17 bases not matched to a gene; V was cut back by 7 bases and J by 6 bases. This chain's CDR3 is CSAEGLGGKRSEAFF. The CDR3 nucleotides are TGCAGCGCCGAGGGATTAGGGGGCAAAAGATCTGAAGCTTTCTTT.

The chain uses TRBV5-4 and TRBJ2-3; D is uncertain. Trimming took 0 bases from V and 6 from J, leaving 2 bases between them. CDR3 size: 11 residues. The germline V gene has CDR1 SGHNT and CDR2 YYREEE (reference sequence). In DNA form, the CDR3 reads TGTGCCAGCAGCTTGGCTGATACGCAGTATTTT. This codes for CASSLADTQYF.

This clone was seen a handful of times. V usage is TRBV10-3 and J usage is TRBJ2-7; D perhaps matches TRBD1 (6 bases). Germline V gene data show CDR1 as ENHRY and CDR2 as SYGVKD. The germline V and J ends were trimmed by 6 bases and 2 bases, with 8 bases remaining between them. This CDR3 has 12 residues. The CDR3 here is CAISGQTYEQYF. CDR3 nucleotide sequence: TGTGCCATCAGCGGACAGACCTACGAGCAGTACTTC.

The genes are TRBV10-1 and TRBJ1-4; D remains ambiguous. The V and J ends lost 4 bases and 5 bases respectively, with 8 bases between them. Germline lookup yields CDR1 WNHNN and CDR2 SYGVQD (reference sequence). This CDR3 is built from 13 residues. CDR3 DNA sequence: TGCGCCAGCAGTGCGGCGGAGAATGAAAAACTGTTTTTT. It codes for CASSAAENEKLFF.

CDR3 sequence reads: CASTPRGQINQPQHF. The CDR3 bases are TGTGCCAGCACCCCCCGAGGACAGATCAATCAGCCCCAGCATTTT. This sequence joins TRBV2 and TRBJ1-5; a possible D gene is TRBD1 (6 bases). The ends were cut back, 7 bases at V and 3 bases at J, with 16 bases in the middle. This CDR3 is 15 amino acids long. Germline lookup yields CDR1 SNHLY and CDR2 FYNNEI.

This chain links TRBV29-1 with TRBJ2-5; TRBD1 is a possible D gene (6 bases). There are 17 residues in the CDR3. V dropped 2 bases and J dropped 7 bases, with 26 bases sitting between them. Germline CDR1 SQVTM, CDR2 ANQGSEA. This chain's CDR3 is CSVEKSITGPRAGTQYF. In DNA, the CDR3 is TGCAGCGTTGAAAAGAGTATAACAGGGCCCCGCGCTGGGACCCAGTACTTC.

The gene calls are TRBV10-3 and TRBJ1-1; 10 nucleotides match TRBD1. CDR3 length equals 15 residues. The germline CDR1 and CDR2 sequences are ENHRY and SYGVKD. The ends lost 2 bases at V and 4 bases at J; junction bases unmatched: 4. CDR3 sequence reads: CAISETWTGGTEAFF. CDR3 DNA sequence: TGTGCCATCAGTGAGACTTGGACAGGGGGCACTGAAGCTTTCTTT.

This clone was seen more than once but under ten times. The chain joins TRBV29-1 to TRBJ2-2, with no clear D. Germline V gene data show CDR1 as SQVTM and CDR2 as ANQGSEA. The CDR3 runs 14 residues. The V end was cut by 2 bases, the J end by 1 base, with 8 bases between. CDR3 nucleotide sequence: TGCAGCGTTGAAAGGCAGCGGAACACCGGGGAGCTGTTTTTT. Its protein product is CSVERQRNTGELFF.

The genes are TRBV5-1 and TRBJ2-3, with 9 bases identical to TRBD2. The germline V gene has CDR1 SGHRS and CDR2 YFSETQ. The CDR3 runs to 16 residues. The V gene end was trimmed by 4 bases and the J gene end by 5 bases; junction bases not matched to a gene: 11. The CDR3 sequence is CASSVGTSFGKDTQYF. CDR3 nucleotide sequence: TGCGCCAGCAGCGTTGGGACTAGCTTCGGGAAAGATACGCAGTATTTT.